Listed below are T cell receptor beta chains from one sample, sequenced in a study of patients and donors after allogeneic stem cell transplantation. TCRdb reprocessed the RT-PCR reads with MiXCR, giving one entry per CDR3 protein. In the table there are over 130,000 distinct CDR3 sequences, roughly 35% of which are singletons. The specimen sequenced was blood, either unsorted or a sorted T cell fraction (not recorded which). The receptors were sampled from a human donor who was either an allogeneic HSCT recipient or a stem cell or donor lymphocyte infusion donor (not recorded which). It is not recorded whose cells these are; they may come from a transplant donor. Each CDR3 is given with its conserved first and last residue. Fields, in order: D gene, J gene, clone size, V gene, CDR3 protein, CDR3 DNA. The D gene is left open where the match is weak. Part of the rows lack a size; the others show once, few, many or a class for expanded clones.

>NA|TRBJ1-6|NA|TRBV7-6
CASSLARENSPLHF
TGTGCCAGCAGCTTAGCGCGGGAGAATTCACCCCTCCACTTT
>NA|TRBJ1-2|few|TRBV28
CASRRAGDYGYTF
TGTGCCAGCAGACGGGCTGGGGACTATGGCTACACCTTC
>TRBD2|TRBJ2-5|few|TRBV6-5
CASSYSGLGETQYF
TGTGCCAGCAGTTACTCGGGACTAGGGGAGACCCAGTACTTC
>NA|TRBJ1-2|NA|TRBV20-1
CSARAAPRHNYGYTF
TGCAGTGCTAGAGCAGCCCCCCGGCATAACTATGGCTACACCTTC
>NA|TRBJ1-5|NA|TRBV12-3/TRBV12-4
CASTPNSNQPQHF
TGTGCCAGCACTCCAAATAGCAATCAGCCCCAGCATTTT
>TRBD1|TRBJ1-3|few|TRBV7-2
CASSLHTGGTGNTIYF
TGTGCCAGCAGCCTACATACAGGGGGCACTGGAAACACCATATATTTT
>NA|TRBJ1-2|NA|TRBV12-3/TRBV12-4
CASSLSFPLTGANYGYTF
TGTGCCAGCAGTTTATCCTTCCCCTTGACAGGAGCTAACTATGGCTACACCTTC
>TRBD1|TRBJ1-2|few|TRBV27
CASSHGTGTISGYTF
TGTGCCAGCAGTCACGGGACAGGCACTATAAGCGGCTACACCTTC
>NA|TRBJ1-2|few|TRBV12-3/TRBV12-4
CASSPGDGYTF
TGTGCCAGCAGTCCAGGGGATGGCTACACCTTC
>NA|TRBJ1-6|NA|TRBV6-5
CASSYSTKGGVSSPLHF
TGTGCCAGCAGTTACTCGACAAAGGGGGGCGTCAGTTCACCCCTCCACTTT
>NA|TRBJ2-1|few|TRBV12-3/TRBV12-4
CASSSPWDEQFF
TGTGCCAGCAGTTCTCCCTGGGATGAGCAGTTCTTC
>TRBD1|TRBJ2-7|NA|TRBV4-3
CASSQETGRYEQYF
TGCGCCAGCAGCCAAGAGACAGGGCGATACGAGCAGTACTTC
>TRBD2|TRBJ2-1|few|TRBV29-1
CSSLAGGSNEQFF
TGCAGCTCACTAGCGGGGGGATCCAATGAGCAGTTCTTC
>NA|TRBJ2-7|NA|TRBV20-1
CSARGPSEQYF
TGCAGTGCTAGAGGCCCGAGTGAGCAGTACTTC
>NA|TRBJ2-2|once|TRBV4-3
CASSQVSGNTGELFF
TGCGCCAGCAGCCAAGTAAGCGGGAACACCGGGGAGCTGTTTTTT
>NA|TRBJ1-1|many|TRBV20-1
CSADIEAFF
TGCAGTGCGGACATCGAAGCTTTCTTT
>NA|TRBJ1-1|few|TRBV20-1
CSARKGSRSNTEAFF
TGCAGTGCTAGAAAGGGGTCTCGAAGCAACACTGAAGCTTTCTTT
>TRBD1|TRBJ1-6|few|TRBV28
CASSIQQGNSPLHF
TGTGCCAGCAGTATCCAACAGGGGAATTCACCCCTCCACTTT
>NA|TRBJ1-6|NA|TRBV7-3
CASIRGEDNSPLHF
TGTGCCAGCATTCGTGGGGAAGATAATTCACCCCTCCACTTT
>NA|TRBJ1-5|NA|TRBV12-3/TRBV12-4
CASSLGGTQPQHF
TGTGCCAGCAGTTTAGGGGGGACTCAGCCCCAGCATTTT
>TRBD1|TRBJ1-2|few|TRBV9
CASSAVTGEGGYTF
TGTGCCAGCAGCGCCGTGACAGGGGAGGGTGGCTACACCTTC
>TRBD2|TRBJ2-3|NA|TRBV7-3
CASTQGTSGADTQYF
TGTGCCAGCACCCAAGGGACTAGCGGGGCAGATACGCAGTATTTT
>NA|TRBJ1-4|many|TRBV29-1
CSVEFGEKLFF
TGCAGCGTTGAATTTGGGGAAAAACTGTTTTTT
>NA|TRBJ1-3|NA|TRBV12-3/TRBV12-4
CASSRPYNPSGNTIYF
TGTGCCAGCAGTAGACCGTACAACCCTTCTGGAAACACCATATATTTT
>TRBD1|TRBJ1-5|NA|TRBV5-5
CASSLGGQFSNQPQHF
TGTGCCAGCAGCTTGGGGGGACAGTTTAGCAATCAGCCCCAGCATTTT
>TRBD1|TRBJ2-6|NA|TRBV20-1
CSADRGNGANVLTF
TGCAGTGCTGACAGGGGGAACGGGGCCAACGTCCTGACTTTC
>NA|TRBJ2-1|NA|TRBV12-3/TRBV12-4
CASSTRGPRNEQFF
TGTGCCAGCAGTACGCGGGGGCCTAGGAATGAGCAGTTCTTC
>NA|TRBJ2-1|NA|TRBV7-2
CASSGDTYNEQFF
TGTGCCAGCAGCGGGGACACCTACAATGAGCAGTTCTTC
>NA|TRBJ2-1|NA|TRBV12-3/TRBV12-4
CASSLLTDINEQFF
TGTGCCAGCAGTCTTCTGACGGACATCAATGAGCAGTTCTTC
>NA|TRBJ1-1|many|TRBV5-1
CASSPGGAHMNTEAFF
TGCGCCAGCAGCCCTGGGGGGGCCCACATGAACACTGAAGCTTTCTTT
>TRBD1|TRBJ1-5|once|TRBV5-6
CASCVGTGGFQPQHF
TGTGCCAGCTGCGTCGGGACAGGGGGCTTTCAGCCCCAGCATTTT
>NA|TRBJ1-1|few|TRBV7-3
CASSLNGAEAFF
TGTGCCAGCAGCTTAAACGGAGCTGAAGCTTTCTTT
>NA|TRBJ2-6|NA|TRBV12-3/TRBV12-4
CASTRSGANVLTF
TGTGCCAGCACTCGCTCTGGGGCCAACGTCCTGACTTTC
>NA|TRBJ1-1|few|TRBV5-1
CASSVPGPEAFF
TGCGCCAGCAGCGTACCCGGTCCCGAAGCTTTCTTT
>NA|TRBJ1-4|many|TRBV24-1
CATSDPTAGNEKLFF
TGTGCCACCAGTGATCCAACGGCAGGGAATGAAAAACTGTTTTTT
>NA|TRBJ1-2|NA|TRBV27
CASSWARDYGYTF
TGTGCCAGCAGTTGGGCCAGAGACTATGGCTACACCTTC
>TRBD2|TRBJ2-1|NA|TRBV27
CASRDGTSGTQSNEQFF
TGTGCCAGCAGGGACGGGACTAGCGGGACCCAATCAAATGAGCAGTTCTTC
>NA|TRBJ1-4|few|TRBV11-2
CASTSLGRDKRMNEKLFF
TGTGCCAGCACCTCCTTAGGAAGGGATAAAAGGATGAATGAAAAACTGTTTTTT
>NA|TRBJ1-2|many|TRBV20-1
CSATGSRVFGYTF
TGCAGTGCTACCGGCTCCAGGGTATTCGGCTACACCTTC
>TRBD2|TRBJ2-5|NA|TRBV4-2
CASSQVPAGGQETQYF
TGTGCCAGCAGCCAAGTGCCAGCGGGGGGGCAAGAGACCCAGTACTTC
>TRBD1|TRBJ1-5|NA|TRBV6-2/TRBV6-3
CASSPGTGVQPQHF
TGTGCCAGCAGCCCCGGGACAGGGGTTCAGCCCCAGCATTTT
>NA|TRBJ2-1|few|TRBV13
CASSSTGFNEQFF
TGTGCCAGCAGCTCAACAGGGTTCAATGAGCAGTTCTTC
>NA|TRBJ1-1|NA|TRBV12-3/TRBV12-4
CASSLGRDTEAFF
TGTGCCAGCAGTTTAGGGAGGGACACTGAAGCTTTCTTT
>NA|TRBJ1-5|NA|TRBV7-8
CASSLDRGAGQPQHF
TGTGCCAGCAGCTTAGATCGGGGCGCGGGTCAGCCCCAGCATTTT
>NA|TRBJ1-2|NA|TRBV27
CASSLSFGTTYGYTF
TGTGCCAGCAGTTTATCCTTCGGGACAACATATGGCTACACCTTC
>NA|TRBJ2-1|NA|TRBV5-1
CASSRGLSSYNEQFF
TGCGCCAGCAGCAGGGGACTTAGCAGCTACAATGAGCAGTTCTTC